The present entry profiles one TCR beta chain with its context. What it recognizes is unknown. Patients chosen for sequencing had CD8+CD57+ cells that had expanded, as shown by flow cytometry. Each patient gave a blood sample that was collected before any therapy had been received. Investigators profiled TCR beta VDJ and CDR3 from genomic DNA template. TCRdb passed the reads through MiXCR, listing each CDR3 protein once. The sample consists of approximately 80,000 distinct CDR3 sequences, around 70% of them appearing once. These data originate in a study of CD8+CD57+ T cells in acquired aplastic anemia. General study findings and limits: The same twenty-nine CD8+ CDR3 sequences occurred in patients and in controls.

This clonotype originated in a human donor with aplastic anemia. Specimen: sorted CD4+, CD8+, or CD8+CD57+ T cells (not recorded which) from PBMCs.

The CDR3 region has the DNA TGTGCCAGCAGTGAATTCCGGTCCCGCCTCTCTGGAAACACCATATATTTT. Residues: CASSEFRSRLSGNTIYF. The rearrangement joins TRBV25-1 to TRBJ1-3; no definite D call. Trimming took off 1 base at V and 0 bases at J, with 13 bases between the two ends. There are 17 residues in the CDR3. CDR1 is MGHDK, CDR2 SYGVNS, per germline.